This TCR beta chain was recovered during a study of control samples from healthy donors and cancer patients. TCRdb's table, derived via immunoSEQ multiplex PCR, lists solely in-frame clones and lacks some. The sample includes roughly 120,000 clones, 70% to 90% of them seen just once. The CDR3 length is 14 residues. Germline CDR1 reads WNHNN; CDR2 reads SYGVQD (reference sequence). V lost 4 bases, J lost 6 bases, and 9 bases stayed unmatched. The sequence was collected from a woman between 70 and 85 years old in good health. Sequenced input: blood. The chain combines TRBV10-1 with TRBJ2-7; 7 bases fit TRBD1. The CDR3, as DNA: TGCGCCAGCAGTGTCGACAGGGCAAGGGGCGAGCAGTACTTC. Translation gives CASSVDRARGEQYF.